This T cell receptor (beta chain) was sequenced for a study of T cells in Graves' hyperthyroidism and ophthalmopathy. Overall study results and limits: Researchers found most expanded thyroid clonotypes above 0.001 in blood as well. The model's output predicted ophthalmopathy at a median of roughly seven months prior to onset.

From RNA transcripts, TCR beta CDR3 regions were amplified. The TCR CDR3 was amplified in a first-round RT-PCR using the HTBI primer set. MiXCR, run by TCRdb on the multiplex PCR reads, gives a single entry per CDR3 protein. The sample has hundreds of thousands of distinct CDR3 sequences, around 45% seen once. Of note for this clonotype: Its target is not known.

Patients aged 18 to 65 with hyperthyroidism were newly diagnosed, with duration under 2 months. Germline assignment: CDR1 ENHRY and CDR2 SYGVKD. CDR3 length: 15 residues. The V end lost 2 bases, the J end lost 0 bases, and 9 bases lay between the germline ends. Input material: peripheral blood or thyroid tissue (not recorded which). This TCR came from a young woman with Graves' hyperthyroidism. The rearrangement links TRBV10-3 to TRBJ2-3; D gene uncertain. The CDR3, as DNA: TGTGCCATCAGTGAGCCCCCGCCGAGCACAGATACGCAGTATTTT. It translates to CAISEPPPSTDTQYF.